The sequence of this TCR beta chain was determined in a study of neurological immune-mediated disorders. Study-wide context: Within the group of around 35 multiple sclerosis patients, approximately 30 were relapsing-remitting, while 3 were secondary progressive.

Sequencing runs each yielded over 180 million TCR-beta sequences from 15-18 subjects. TCRdb recomputed calls from the 5' RACE reads with MiXCR, one row per CDR3 protein. The profile covers roughly 80,000 distinct CDR3 sequences, with 5% to 6.5% appearing a single time and over 6.5% taken by the ten largest. The CDR3 totals 15 residues. Trimming left V 2 bases short and J 7 bases short, with 20 bases between. The germline gives CDR1 DFQATT, CDR2 SNEGSKA (reference sequence). The table lists this clonotype with many counts. Time point indicated: longitudinal time-point 2. A total of 2 million PBMCs stored at -80 degrees C provided the unsorted libraries.

The receptor was isolated from a woman in her fifties or sixties with multiple sclerosis. The genes are TRBV20-1 and TRBJ1-2; D is unclear. The sample was PBMCs. CDR3 bases: TGCAGTGCTAGATCGCGAGGAGACATGGGTGGTGGCTACACCTTC. Translating it yields CSARSRGDMGGGYTF.